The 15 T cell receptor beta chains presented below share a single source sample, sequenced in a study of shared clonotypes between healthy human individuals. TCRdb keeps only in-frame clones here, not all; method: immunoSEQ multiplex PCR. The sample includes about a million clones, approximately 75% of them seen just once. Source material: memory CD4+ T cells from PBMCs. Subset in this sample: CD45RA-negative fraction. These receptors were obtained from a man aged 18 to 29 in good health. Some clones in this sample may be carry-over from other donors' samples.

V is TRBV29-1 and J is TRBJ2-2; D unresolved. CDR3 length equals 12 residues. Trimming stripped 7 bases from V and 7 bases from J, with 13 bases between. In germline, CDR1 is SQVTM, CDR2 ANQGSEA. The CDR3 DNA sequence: TGCAGCGCCACGTTAGATATCGGGGAGCTGTTTTTT. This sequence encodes CSATLDIGELFF.

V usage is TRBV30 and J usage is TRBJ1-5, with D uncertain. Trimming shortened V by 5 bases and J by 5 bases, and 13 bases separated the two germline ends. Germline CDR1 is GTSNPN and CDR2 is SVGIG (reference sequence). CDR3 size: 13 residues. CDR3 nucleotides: TGTGCCTGGGGCTACGGGGAGGATCAGCCCCAGCATTTT. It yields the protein CAWGYGEDQPQHF.

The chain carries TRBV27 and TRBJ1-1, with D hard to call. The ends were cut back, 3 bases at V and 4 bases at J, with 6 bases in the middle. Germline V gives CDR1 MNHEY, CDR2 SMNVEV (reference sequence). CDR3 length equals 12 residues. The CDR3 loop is CASSFLGTEAFF. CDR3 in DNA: TGTGCCAGCAGTTTTTTAGGCACTGAAGCTTTCTTT.

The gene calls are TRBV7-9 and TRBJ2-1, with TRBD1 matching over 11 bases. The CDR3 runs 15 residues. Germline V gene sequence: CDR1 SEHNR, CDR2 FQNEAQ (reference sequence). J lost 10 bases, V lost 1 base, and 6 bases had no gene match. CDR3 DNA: TGTGCCAGCAGCTTAGGGACAGGGGGCTTCCGAGAGCAGTTCTTC. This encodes CASSLGTGGFREQFF.

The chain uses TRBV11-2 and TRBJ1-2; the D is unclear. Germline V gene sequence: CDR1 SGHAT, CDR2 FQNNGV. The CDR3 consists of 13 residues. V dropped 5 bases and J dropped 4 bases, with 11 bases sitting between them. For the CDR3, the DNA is TGTGCCAGCAGCAGACCGGGGTCCTATGGCTACACCTTC. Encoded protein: CASSRPGSYGYTF.

CDR3: CASSQTGASEAFF. In nucleotides, the CDR3 is TGTGCCAGCAGCCAAACAGGGGCTTCTGAAGCTTTCTTT. This chain uses TRBV7-9 with TRBJ1-1; TRBD1 matches at 7 bases. The CDR3 totals 13 residues. The J segment lost 6 bases and the V segment lost 5 bases, leaving 6 bases of the junction unmatched. In germline, CDR1 is SEHNR, CDR2 FQNEAQ (reference sequence). Based on the CDR3 plus reference TRBV7-9 and TRBJ1-1, the full variable domain is DTGVSQNPRHKITKRGQNVTFRCDPISEHNRLYWYRQTLGQGPEFLTYFQNEAQLEKSRLLSDRFSAERPKGSFSTLEIQRTEQGDSAMYLCASSQTGASEAFFGQGTRLTVV.

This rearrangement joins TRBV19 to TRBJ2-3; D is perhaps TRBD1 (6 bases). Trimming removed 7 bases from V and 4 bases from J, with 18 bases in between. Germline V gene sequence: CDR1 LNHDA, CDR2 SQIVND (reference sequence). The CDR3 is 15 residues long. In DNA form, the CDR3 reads TGTGCCAGTAAGCCTTACAGGGAGATGGCAGATACGCAGTATTTT. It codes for CASKPYREMADTQYF. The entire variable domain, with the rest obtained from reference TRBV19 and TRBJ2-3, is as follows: DGGITQSPKYLFRKEGQNVTLSCEQNLNHDAMYWYRQDPGQGLRLIYYSQIVNDFQKGDIAEGYSVSREKKESFPLTVTSAQKNPTAFYLCASKPYREMADTQYFGPGTRLTVL.

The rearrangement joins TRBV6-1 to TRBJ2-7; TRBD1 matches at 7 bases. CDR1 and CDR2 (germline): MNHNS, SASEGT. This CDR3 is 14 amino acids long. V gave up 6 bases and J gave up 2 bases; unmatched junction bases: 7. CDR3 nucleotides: TGTGCCAGCAGGGCTCCGGGACAGCCCTACGAGCAGTACTTC. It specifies CASRAPGQPYEQYF.

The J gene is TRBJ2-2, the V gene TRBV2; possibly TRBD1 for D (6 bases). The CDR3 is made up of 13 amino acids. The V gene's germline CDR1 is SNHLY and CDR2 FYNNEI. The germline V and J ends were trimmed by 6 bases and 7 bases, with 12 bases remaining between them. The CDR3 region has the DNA TGTGCCAGCAGGGACAGTACCGGCGGGGAGCTGTTTTTT. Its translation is CASRDSTGGELFF.

CDR3 bases: TGTGCCAGCAGTCCTGTTCTTAGCTCGAGATACGAGCAGTACTTC. It specifies CASSPVLSSRYEQYF. The rearrangement joins TRBV21-1 to TRBJ2-7; no check of the table's D call, TRBD2, against the DNA was made. TRBV21-1 is described as a pseudogene. The CDR3 sequence is 15 residues long.

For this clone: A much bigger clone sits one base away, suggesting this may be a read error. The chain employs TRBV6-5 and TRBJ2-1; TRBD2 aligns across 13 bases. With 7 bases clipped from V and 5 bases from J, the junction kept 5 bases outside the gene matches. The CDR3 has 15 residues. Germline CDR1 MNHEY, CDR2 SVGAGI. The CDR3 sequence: CASNLGTSGNNEQFF. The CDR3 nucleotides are TGTGCCAGCAATTTAGGGACTAGCGGGAACAATGAGCAGTTCTTC.

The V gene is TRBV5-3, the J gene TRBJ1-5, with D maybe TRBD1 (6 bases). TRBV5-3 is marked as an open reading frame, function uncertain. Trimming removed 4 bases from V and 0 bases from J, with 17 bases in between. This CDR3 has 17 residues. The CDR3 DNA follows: TGTGCCAGAAGCCCAGGCCAGGGGAGATATAGCAATCAGCCCCAGCATTTT. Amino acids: CARSPGQGRYSNQPQHF.

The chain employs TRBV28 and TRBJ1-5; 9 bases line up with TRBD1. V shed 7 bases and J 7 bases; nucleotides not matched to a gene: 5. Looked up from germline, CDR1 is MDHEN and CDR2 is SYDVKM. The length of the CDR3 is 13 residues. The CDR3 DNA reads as TGTGCCAGCACCCCGGGACAGGGCCAGCCCCAGCATTTT. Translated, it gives CASTPGQGQPQHF.

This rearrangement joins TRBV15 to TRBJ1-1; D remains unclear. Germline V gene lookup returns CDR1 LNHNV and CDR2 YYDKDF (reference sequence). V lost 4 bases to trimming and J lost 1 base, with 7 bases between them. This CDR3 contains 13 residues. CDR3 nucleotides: TGTGCCACCAGCACGGTTTCGAACACTGAAGCTTTCTTT. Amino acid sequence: CATSTVSNTEAFF.

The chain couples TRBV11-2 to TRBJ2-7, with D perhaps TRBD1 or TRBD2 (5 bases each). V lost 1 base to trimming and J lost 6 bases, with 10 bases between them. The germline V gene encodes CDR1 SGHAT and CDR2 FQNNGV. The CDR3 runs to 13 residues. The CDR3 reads CASSLAGAVEQYF. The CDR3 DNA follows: TGTGCCAGCAGCTTAGCCGGGGCGGTCGAGCAGTACTTC.